This T cell receptor beta chain stems from a study of regulatory T cells in long-lasting Graves disease listed by TCRdb under 2021. With respect to the entire study: Antithyroid drugs had been taken for less than 3 months by newly diagnosed Graves' disease patients. Patients with persistent Graves' disease were compared with patients with newly diagnosed Graves' disease using TCR sequencing and RNA sequencing of peripheral blood. The study was conducted in China and was registered as a clinical trial. A total of roughly 33 samples underwent TCR sequencing: about 13 from persistent and about 20 from newly diagnosed Graves' disease patients. Summary of the overall study and its limitations: Compared with newly diagnosed patients, persistent Graves' disease patients had lower TCR Shannon entropy and fewer highly expanded clones, which suggests clonal expansion. The authors noted that the small sample size was a limitation that may lower accuracy. Peripheral blood alone was examined, since thyroid tissue, which constituted the primary lesion, could not be accessed. A larger number of public clonotypes was shared among persistent patients (over 2,500) than among newly diagnosed patients (roughly 970). Sequencing and analysis were limited to the TCR beta chain.

In light of the paper, this sample's time point label describes: newly diagnosed GD, antithyroid drugs for less than 3 months. RNA was extracted from PBMCs in TRIzol for both TCR sequencing and RNA sequencing. Graves' disease was diagnosed according to American Thyroid Association guidelines. Patients were recruited from an endocrinology department in Xi'an, China. From each patient, about 8.9 milliliters of peripheral blood was collected into an EDTA anticoagulant tube. Ficoll Paque Plus density gradient separation was used to isolate PBMCs, and no further T cell sorting was done. An Agilent 2100 Bioanalyzer and agarose gel were used to assess RNA quality, and a NanoDrop 2000 was used to measure RNA concentration. Ten or more counts support this clonotype. Its specific antigen is unknown. Base qualities are missing; no much larger clone stands one base away. Libraries were built with multiplex PCR. For sequencing, an Illumina HiSeq 4000 was employed. TCR beta libraries were built with iRepertoire HTBI primers and Arm-PCR amplification of CDR3 regions. PCR products were gel purified before sequencing. The study's own analysis went as follows. Gene usage analysis of CDR3 amino acid clonotypes used the approximately 62 TRBV and about 13 TRBJ segments found across samples. Filtered high-quality paired reads were merged into contigs using COPE and FqMerger. BLAST was used to align contigs to IMGT TRBV, TRBD and TRBJ reference genes, and CDR3 was defined according to IMGT. Any clonotype with a frequency above 0.1% was classified as a highly expanded clone. Shannon entropy served as the measure of repertoire diversity, while the Gini coefficient captured V-J evenness. A clonotype found in more than one individual was treated as public. TCRdb took the public reads, trimmed them with fastp at Q25, ran MiXCR for clone calling and kept in-frame beta chains. Records with the same CDR3 protein are collapsed into one entry carrying the most frequent genes and DNA. The V and J calls and clone size are TCRdb's, not the authors'. Here the sample has some 320,000 distinct CDR3 sequences; about a sixth occur a single time. About 38% of the sample is taken by the ten largest.

The receptor was derived from a female donor with Graves disease. This specimen consisted of peripheral blood mononuclear cells (PBMCs), obtained at new diagnosis, from a patient treated with antithyroid drugs.

The DNA sequence follows: TGTGCCAGCAGCCAAGCGGGATATACTGAAGCTTTCTTT. It codes for CASSQAGYTEAFF. The V gene is TRBV3-1 and the J gene is TRBJ1-1, with no confident D gene call. At the junction V is shortened by 1 base and J by 5 bases, with 8 bases in between. Measured from the cysteine to the phenylalanine, the CDR3 is 13 residues long. The kept DNA is CDR3 alone, 39 bases in frame from the first base. Reading the germline V gene (reference sequence) gives CDR1 LGHDT and CDR2 YNNKEL.